Sequencing of this T cell receptor beta chain was carried out in a study of blood T cell repertoires in COVID-19. Study summary: T cells, B-cell-depleted T cells, or PBMCs supplied cDNA or gDNA.

CDR1 and CDR2 from the germline V gene are MNHEY and SVGAGI. Trimming cost V 6 bases and J 2 bases, with 10 bases left between them. The CDR3 contains 13 residues. Per the original data handling: Estimation of nucleated cell counts was performed using reference gene primer amplification. Repertoires were generated with immunoSEQ multiplex PCR, while TCRdb's copy carries only in-frame clones and drops some. That table furnishes V, J and clone size, whereas the DNA furnished D and trimming. The sample yields hundreds of thousands of clones, over 80% seen once. To note about this clone: This sample also contains other DNA sequences that code for the same CDR3.

This clonotype was obtained from a woman aged 18-29 years with acute or convalescent COVID-19. Sequenced sample: peripheral blood. The chain carries TRBV6-5 and TRBJ1-2; D gene uncertain. This chain's CDR3 is CASSPRANYGYTF. The CDR3 nucleotides are TGTGCCAGCAGCCCCAGAGCGAACTATGGCTACACCTTC.